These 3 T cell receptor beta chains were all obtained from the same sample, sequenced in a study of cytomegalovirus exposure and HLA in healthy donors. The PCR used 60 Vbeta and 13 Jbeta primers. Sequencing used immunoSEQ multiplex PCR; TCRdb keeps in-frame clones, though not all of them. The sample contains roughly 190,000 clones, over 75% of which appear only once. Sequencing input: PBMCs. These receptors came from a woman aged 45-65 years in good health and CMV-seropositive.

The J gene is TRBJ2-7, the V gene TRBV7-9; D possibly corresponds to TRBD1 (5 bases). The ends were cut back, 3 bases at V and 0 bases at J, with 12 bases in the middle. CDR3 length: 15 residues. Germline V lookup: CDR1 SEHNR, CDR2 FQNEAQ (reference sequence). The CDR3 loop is CASSFSNRYSYEQYF. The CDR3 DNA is TGTGCCAGCAGCTTTTCGAACAGGTACTCCTACGAGCAGTACTTC.

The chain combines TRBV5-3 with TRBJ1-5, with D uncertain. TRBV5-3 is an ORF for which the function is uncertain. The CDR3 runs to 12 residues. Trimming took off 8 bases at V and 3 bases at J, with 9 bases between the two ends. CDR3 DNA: TGTGCCAGCGGACTGAACAATCAGCCCCAGCATTTT. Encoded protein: CASGLNNQPQHF.

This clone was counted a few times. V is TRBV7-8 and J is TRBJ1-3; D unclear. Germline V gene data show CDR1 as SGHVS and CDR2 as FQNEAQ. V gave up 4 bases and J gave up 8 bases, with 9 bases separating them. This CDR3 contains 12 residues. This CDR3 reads CASSSRWDTIYF. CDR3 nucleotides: TGTGCCAGCAGCTCTAGATGGGACACCATATATTTT.